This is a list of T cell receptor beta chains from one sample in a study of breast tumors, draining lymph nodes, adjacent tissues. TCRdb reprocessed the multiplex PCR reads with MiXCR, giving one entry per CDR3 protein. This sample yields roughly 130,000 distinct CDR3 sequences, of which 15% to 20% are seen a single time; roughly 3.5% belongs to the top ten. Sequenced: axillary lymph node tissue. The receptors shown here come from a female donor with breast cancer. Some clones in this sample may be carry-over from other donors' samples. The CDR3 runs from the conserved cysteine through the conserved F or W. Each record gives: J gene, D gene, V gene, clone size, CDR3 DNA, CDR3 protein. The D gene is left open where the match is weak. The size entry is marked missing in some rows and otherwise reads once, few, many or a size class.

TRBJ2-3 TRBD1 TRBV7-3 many TGTGCCAGCAATACCGGGACAGGGGTTTCAGATACGCAGTATTTT CASNTGTGVSDTQYF
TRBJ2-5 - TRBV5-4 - TGTGCCAGCGGTAAGGAGCAGGCGTTGGAAGAGACCCAGTACTTC CASGKEQALEETQYF
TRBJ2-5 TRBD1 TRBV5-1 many TGCGCCAGCAGCCAGACAGGGTATGGAGAGACCCAGTACTTC CASSQTGYGETQYF
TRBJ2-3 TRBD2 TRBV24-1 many TGTGCCACCAGTGTCCCAGGGAGCGGGAGTACAGATACGCAGTATTTT CATSVPGSGSTDTQYF
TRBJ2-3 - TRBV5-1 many TGCGCCAGCAGCACCCGACAGACAGATACGCAGTATTTT CASSTRQTDTQYF
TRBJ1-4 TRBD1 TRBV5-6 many TGTGCCAGCAGCTTTGGGACAGCTGAAAAACTGTTTTTT CASSFGTAEKLFF
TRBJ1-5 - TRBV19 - TGTGCCAGTAACGCTGTGGGGGGAAATCAGCCCCAGCATTTT CASNAVGGNQPQHF
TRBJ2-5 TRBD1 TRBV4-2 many TGTGCCAGCAGCCAAAGACAGGGTGGCCACCAAGAGACCCAGTACTTC CASSQRQGGHQETQYF
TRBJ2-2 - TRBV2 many TGTGCCAGCAGGGGGTCCGGCACCGGGGAGCTGTTTTTT CASRGSGTGELFF
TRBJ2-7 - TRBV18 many TGTGCCAGCTCAAGCACAGGAGGCGAGCAGTACTTC CASSSTGGEQYF
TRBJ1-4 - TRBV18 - TGTGCCAGCTCACCATTTGAGGATGAAAAACTGTTTTTT CASSPFEDEKLFF
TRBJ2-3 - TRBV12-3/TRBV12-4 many TGTGCCAGGGGAGTTAGATCAGATACGCAGTATTTT CARGVRSDTQYF
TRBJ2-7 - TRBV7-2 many TGTGCCAGCAGCTTAGATCCGGCAGCGACCTCCTACGAGCAGTACTTC CASSLDPAATSYEQYF
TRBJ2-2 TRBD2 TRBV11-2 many TGTGCCAGCAGCGTGCCTCCGGGGGGTGACGGGGAGCTGTTTTTT CASSVPPGGDGELFF
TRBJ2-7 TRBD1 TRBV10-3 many TGTGCCATCGAGGACAGGGAGACCTACGAGCAGTACTTC CAIEDRETYEQYF
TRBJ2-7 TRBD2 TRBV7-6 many TGTGCCAGCAGCCAGACTAGCGGGGGATACGAGCAGTACTTC CASSQTSGGYEQYF
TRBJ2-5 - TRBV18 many TGTGCCAGCTCACCCCCGGTTGGGCGGCGGGGAGAGACCCAGTACTTC CASSPPVGRRGETQYF
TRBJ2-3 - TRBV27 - TGTGCCAGCAGTTTTACTGCGTCAGATACGCAGTATTTT CASSFTASDTQYF
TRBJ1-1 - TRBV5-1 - TGCGCCAGCAGCTTGGTGCGGGGTACTGAAGCTTTCTTT CASSLVRGTEAFF
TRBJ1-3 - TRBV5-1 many TGCGCCAGCAGCTTAGGGGGGCTTGGAAACACCATATATTTT CASSLGGLGNTIYF
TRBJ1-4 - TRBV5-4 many TGTGCCAGCAGCCGGGACAAGGATGAAAAACTGTTTTTT CASSRDKDEKLFF
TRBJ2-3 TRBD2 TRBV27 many TGTGCCAGCAGTTTATCGGGAGGGAAGGGTACGCAGTATTTT CASSLSGGKGTQYF
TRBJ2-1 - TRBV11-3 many TGTGCCAGCAGCTCCCGTGGGACCGACAATGAGCAGTTCTTC CASSSRGTDNEQFF
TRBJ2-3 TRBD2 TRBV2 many TGTGCCAGCAGACCGGGACTAGCGGGACGCACAGATACGCAGTATTTT CASRPGLAGRTDTQYF
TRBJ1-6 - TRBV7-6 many TGTGCCAGCAGCTTAAGACAGCTTAATTCACCCCTCCACTTT CASSLRQLNSPLHF
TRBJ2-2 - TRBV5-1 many TGCGCCAGTAAAACAGGGAACACCGGGGAGCTGTTTTTT CASKTGNTGELFF
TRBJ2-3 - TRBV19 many TGTGCCAGTAGTATAGATCCCGGAACTAGCACAGATACGCAGTATTTT CASSIDPGTSTDTQYF
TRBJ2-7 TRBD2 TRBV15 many TGTGCCACCAGCAGAGATAATCGGGAGGGCTACGAGCAGTACTTC CATSRDNREGYEQYF
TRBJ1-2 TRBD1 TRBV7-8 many TGTGCCAGCAGCTTCCTTGCCGGGACAGGGCCCGGCTACACCTTC CASSFLAGTGPGYTF
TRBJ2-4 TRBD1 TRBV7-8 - TGTGCCAGCAGCTTATGGGGACAGGGGTATGCCAAAAACATTCAGTACTTC CASSLWGQGYAKNIQYF
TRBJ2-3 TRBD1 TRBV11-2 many TGTGCCAGCAGGTCGGGGACAGGGGGCACAGATACGCAGTATTTT CASRSGTGGTDTQYF
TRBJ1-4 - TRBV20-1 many TGCAGTGCGGGCCCCGGGGGCCCTAATGAAAAACTGTTTTTT CSAGPGGPNEKLFF
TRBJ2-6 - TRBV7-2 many TGTGCCAGCAGCTTATCCCTATTCGGGGCCAACGTCCTGACTTTC CASSLSLFGANVLTF
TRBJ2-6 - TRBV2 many TGTGCCAGCGATGCAGGGGAACGAGCTGGGGCCAACGTCCTGACTTTC CASDAGERAGANVLTF
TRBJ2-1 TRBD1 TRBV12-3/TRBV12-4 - TGTGCCAGCAGCGCCCGGGACAGGGGAGGGCATGAGCAGTTCTTC CASSARDRGGHEQFF
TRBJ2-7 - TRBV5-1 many TGCGCCAGCAGCTTGGCCTCCAACAGCCCCTTCGAGCAGTACTTC CASSLASNSPFEQYF